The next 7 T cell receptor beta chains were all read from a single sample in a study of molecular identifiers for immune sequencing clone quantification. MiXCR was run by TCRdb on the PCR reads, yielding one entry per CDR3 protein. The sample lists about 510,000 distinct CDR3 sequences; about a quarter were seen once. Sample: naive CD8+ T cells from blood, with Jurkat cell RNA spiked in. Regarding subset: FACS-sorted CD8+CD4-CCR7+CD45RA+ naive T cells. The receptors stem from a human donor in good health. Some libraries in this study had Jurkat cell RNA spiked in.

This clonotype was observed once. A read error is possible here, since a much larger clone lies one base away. CDR3 in DNA: TGCGCCAGCAGCCAAGATTGGGGGCTGCACACTGAAGCTTTCTTT. It specifies CASSQDWGLHTEAFF. The genes are TRBV4-3 and TRBJ1-1; weak D call: TRBD1 (6 bases). Trimming left V 0 bases short and J 3 bases short, with 11 bases between. The CDR3 has 15 amino acids. The germline gives CDR1 LGHNA, CDR2 YSLEER.

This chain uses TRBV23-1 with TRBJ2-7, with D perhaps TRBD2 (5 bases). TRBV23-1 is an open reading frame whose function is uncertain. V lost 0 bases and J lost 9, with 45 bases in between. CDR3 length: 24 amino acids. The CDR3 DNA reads TGCGCCAGCAGTCAATCGTTATGCGGCGCGCGGAGATATTACAAGCGTGATGACTACGAGGTGCAGTACTTC. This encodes CASSQSLCGARRYYKRDDYEVQYF.

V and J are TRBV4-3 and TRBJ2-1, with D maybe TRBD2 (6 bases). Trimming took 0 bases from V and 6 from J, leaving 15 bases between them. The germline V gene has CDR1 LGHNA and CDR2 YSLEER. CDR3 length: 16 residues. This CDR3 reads CASSQELGASVNEQFF. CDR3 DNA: TGCGCCAGCAGCCAAGAACTTGGGGCTAGCGTCAATGAGCAGTTCTTC.

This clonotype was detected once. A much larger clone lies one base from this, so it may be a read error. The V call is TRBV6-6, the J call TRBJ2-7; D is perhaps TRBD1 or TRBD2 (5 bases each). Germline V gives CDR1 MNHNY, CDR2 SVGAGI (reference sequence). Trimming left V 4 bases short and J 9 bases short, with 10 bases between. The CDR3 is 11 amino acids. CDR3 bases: TGTGCCAGCAGTTTCGGGGACGGGCAGTACTTC. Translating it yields CASSFGDGQYF.

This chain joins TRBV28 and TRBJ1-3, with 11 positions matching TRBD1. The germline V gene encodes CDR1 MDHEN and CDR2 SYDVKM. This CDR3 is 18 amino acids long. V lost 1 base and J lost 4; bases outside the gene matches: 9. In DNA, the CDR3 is TGTGCCAGCAGTTTATTATTGGGACAGGGGGTATCGGGAAACACCATATATTTT. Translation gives CASSLLLGQGVSGNTIYF.

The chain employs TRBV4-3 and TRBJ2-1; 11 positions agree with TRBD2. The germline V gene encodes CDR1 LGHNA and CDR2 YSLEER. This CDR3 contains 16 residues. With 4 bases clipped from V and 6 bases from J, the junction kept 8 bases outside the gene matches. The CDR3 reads CASSPIRLAGCNEQFF. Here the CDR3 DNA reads TGCGCCAGCAGCCCAATAAGACTAGCGGGATGCAATGAGCAGTTCTTC.

The CDR3 region is CASSSGAGLSGLSGTDTQYF. CDR3 DNA: TGTGCCAGCAGTAGTGGGGCCGGACTCTCGGGCCTCAGTGGCACAGATACGCAGTATTTT. V usage is TRBV12-3 or TRBV12-4 and J usage is TRBJ2-3; D may match TRBD1 or TRBD2 (5 bases each). The CDR3 consists of 20 residues. V was cut by 5 bases and J by 1 base, with 28 bases left in between.